This T cell receptor beta chain originates from a study of shared clonotypes between healthy human individuals. TCRdb's table, derived via immunoSEQ multiplex PCR, lists solely in-frame clones and lacks some. The sample includes over 2,000,000 clones, around 95% of them seen just once. Terminally differentiated effector memory CD45RA+ cells were left out of the naive CD8 fraction, which was CD45RO-negative and positively selected for CCR7. Study conclusions and caveats: An anticipated effect of sequencing depth on clonotype sharing among donors was recognized.

Germline values: CDR1 ENHRY, CDR2 SYGVKD. Losses at the gene ends were 6 bases for V and 0 bases for J; bases not matched to a gene: 2. The CDR3 totals 14 residues. This clone was seen more than once but under ten times. Its antigen is not identified. Other DNA sequences from this sample encode an identical CDR3 as well. The rearrangement uses TRBV10-3 and TRBJ1-3; TRBD1 agrees at 7 bases. Sequenced: naive CD8+ T cells from PBMCs. The origin of this receptor is a young man in good health. Some clones in this sample may be carry-over from other donors' samples. The CDR3 loop is CAIRTGSSGNTIYF. In DNA, the CDR3 is TGTGCCATCAGGACAGGGAGCTCTGGAAACACCATATATTTT.